The next 27 T cell receptor beta chains were all read from a single sample in a study of T cell responses to AZD1222 COVID-19 vaccine. The table came from immunoSEQ multiplex PCR; TCRdb's copy has only in-frame clones and leaves some out. The table lists approximately 130,000 clones, 70% to 90% of them singletons. Sequencing used peripheral blood, obtained 28 days after the second AZD1222 dose. The source of these receptors is an adult who received the AZD1222 COVID-19 vaccine.

The genes are TRBV4-2 and TRBJ2-2; 8 positions agree with TRBD2. The ends lost 10 bases at V and 6 bases at J; junction bases unmatched: 16. This CDR3 spans 16 amino acids. CDR1 is LGHNA and CDR2 is YNFKEQ in the germline V gene. CDR3 residues: CATPHARGGLAGELFF. The CDR3 nucleotides read TGTGCCACCCCCCACGCCCGGGGGGGGTTGGCCGGGGAGCTGTTTTTT.

The chain carries TRBV5-6 and TRBJ2-7, with D possibly being TRBD2 (5 bases). This CDR3 is 13 amino acids long. Germline assignment: CDR1 SGHDT and CDR2 YYEEEE. With 0 bases removed from V and 4 bases from J, the gap between germline ends came to 8 bases. The DNA of the CDR3 is TGTGCCAGCAGCTTGGCCCGGGGATACGAGCAGTACTTC. This gives the protein CASSLARGYEQYF.

V is TRBV5-1 and J is TRBJ2-3; D unresolved. V gave up 2 bases and J gave up 3 bases, with 7 bases separating them. The CDR3 is made up of 13 amino acids. CDR1 is SGHRS and CDR2 is YFSETQ in the germline V gene. This CDR3 reads CASSFGRTDTQYF. The CDR3 nucleotides are TGCGCCAGCAGCTTCGGCAGGACAGATACGCAGTATTTT.

The V and J genes are TRBV6-5 and TRBJ1-5, with D perhaps TRBD1 (6 bases). The CDR3 contains 15 residues. Trimming stripped 7 bases from V and 6 bases from J, with 19 bases between. Per germline, CDR1 MNHEY and CDR2 SVGAGI. The CDR3 DNA reads as TGTGCCAGCAATCTAGGAGCGGCAGGGGTTCAGCCCCAGCATTTT. Protein product: CASNLGAAGVQPQHF.

This chain joins TRBV28 and TRBJ1-1; D remains ambiguous. This CDR3 has 15 residues. Trimming removed 1 base from V and 1 base from J, with 10 bases in between. Looked up from germline, CDR1 is MDHEN and CDR2 is SYDVKM. The CDR3 nucleotides are TGTGCCAGCAGTTTATTGGGGAGCGGGAACACTGAAGCTTTCTTT. This translates into CASSLLGSGNTEAFF.

The gene calls are TRBV18 and TRBJ1-4; tentatively, D is TRBD1 (6 bases). V shed 3 bases and J shed 4 bases, with 12 bases lying between them. Germline V CDR1 and CDR2: KGHSH, LQKENI. The CDR3 loop spans 15 amino acids. CDR3 sequence reads: CASSPQTGNNEKLFF. In nucleotides, the CDR3 is TGTGCCAGCTCACCTCAGACAGGCAATAATGAAAAACTGTTTTTT.

This clone was counted a few times. This chain connects TRBV5-1 to TRBJ1-6, with TRBD1 identical over 8 bases. Germline CDR1 and CDR2: SGHRS and YFSETQ. CDR3 length equals 18 residues. V shed 0 bases and J 0 bases; nucleotides not matched to a gene: 5. CDR3 sequence: CASSLVQGDSSYNSPLHF. DNA for the CDR3: TGCGCCAGCAGCTTGGTACAGGGGGATAGCTCCTATAATTCACCCCTCCACTTT.

J is TRBJ2-3 and V is TRBV10-3; 7 bases map to TRBD2. V was clipped by 6 bases and J by 0 bases; unmatched bases: 3. The CDR3 is made up of 14 amino acids. The germline V gene encodes CDR1 ENHRY and CDR2 SYGVKD. The CDR3 DNA sequence: TGTGCCATCAGCGGGAGGCTAAGCACAGATACGCAGTATTTT. Translation gives CAISGRLSTDTQYF.

V gene TRBV13 combines with J gene TRBJ2-5; no firm D call. V lost 0 bases, J lost 2 bases, and 10 bases lay in between. Germline CDR1 PRHDT, CDR2 FYEKMQ (reference sequence). CDR3 length: 15 residues. The CDR3 DNA reads TGTGCCAGCAGCTTAGGCAGGAGCCTACAAGAGACCCAGTACTTC. Translation gives CASSLGRSLQETQYF.

This chain uses TRBV2 with TRBJ1-5; the D gene is possibly TRBD1 (6 bases). Germline V gives CDR1 SNHLY, CDR2 FYNNEI. V lost 8 bases to trimming and J lost 7 bases, with 21 bases between them. The length of the CDR3 is 15 residues. CDR3 sequence (DNA): TGTGCCAGCTGTTTAGAGGGGGTAAGTGAGCAGCCCCAGCATTTT. Residues: CASCLEGVSEQPQHF.

This clone was seen just once. This chain uses TRBV27 with TRBJ1-2, with a tentative D call TRBD1 (6 bases). The CDR3 runs to 14 residues. With 5 bases removed from V and 8 bases from J, the gap between germline ends came to 18 bases. Germline loops: CDR1 MNHEY, CDR2 SMNVEV (reference sequence). The DNA of the CDR3 is TGTGCCAGCAGTGAGACAGGCCGCTTAATCGGCTACACCTTC. This translates into CASSETGRLIGYTF.

This clone was recorded once. This chain uses TRBV6-5 with TRBJ1-5, with D hard to call. The CDR3 is made up of 14 amino acids. The germline gives CDR1 MNHEY, CDR2 SVGAGI. V was pared by 6 bases and J by 0 bases, with 9 bases between. DNA for the CDR3: TGTGCCAGCAGCACTCAGGATAGCAATCAGCCCCAGCATTTT. Encoded protein: CASSTQDSNQPQHF.

The chain employs TRBV27 and TRBJ1-5; D perhaps matches TRBD1 (5 bases). Germline V gives CDR1 MNHEY, CDR2 SMNVEV (reference sequence). V lost 5 bases to trimming and J lost 4 bases, with 9 bases between them. The CDR3 runs 13 residues. The CDR3 bases are TGTGCCAGCAGTCTACAGGCAAATCAGCCCCAGCATTTT. Its translation is CASSLQANQPQHF.

The chain recombines TRBV29-1 with TRBJ2-3; 9 nucleotides align to TRBD2. V was clipped by 6 bases and J by 0 bases; unmatched bases: 4. Looked up from germline, CDR1 is SQVTM and CDR2 is ANQGSEA. The CDR3 covers 14 residues. The CDR3 reads CSVASGTSTDTQYF. CDR3 nucleotide sequence: TGCAGCGTGGCTAGCGGGACTAGCACAGATACGCAGTATTTT.

J is TRBJ2-3 and V is TRBV5-1, with 9 bases fitting TRBD1. V lost 4 bases to trimming and J lost 4 bases; unmatched junction nucleotides: 10. This CDR3 is 16 amino acids long. CDR1 SGHRS and CDR2 YFSETQ come from the germline V gene. CDR3: CASSRTGGVVADTQYF. The CDR3 nucleotides read TGCGCCAGCAGCCGAACAGGGGGCGTCGTTGCAGATACGCAGTATTTT. Full variable domain (remainder filled in from reference TRBV5-1 and TRBJ2-3): KAGVTQTPRYLIKTRGQQVTLSCSPISGHRSVSWYQQTPGQGLQFLFEYFSETQRNKGNFPGRFSGRQFSNSRSEMNVSTLELGDSALYLCASSRTGGVVADTQYFGPGTRLTVL.

The chain joins TRBV11-1 to TRBJ1-1; D is unresolved. Germline CDR1 reads SGHAT; CDR2 reads FQDESV (reference sequence). V was clipped by 4 bases and J by 0 bases, with 15 bases between them. The CDR3 runs to 16 residues. The CDR3: CASSSILNPMNTEAFF. The CDR3 DNA sequence: TGTGCCAGCAGCTCAATACTGAATCCTATGAACACTGAAGCTTTCTTT. The full variable domain, completed using reference TRBV11-1 and TRBJ1-1, is EAEVAQSPRYKITEKSQAVAFWCDPISGHATLYWYRQILGQGPELLVQFQDESVVDDSQLPKDRFSAERLKGVDSTLKIQPAELGDSAMYLCASSSILNPMNTEAFFGQGTRLTVV.

The chain carries TRBV29-1 and TRBJ2-4, with 10 bases lining up with TRBD2. The junction had 0 bases not matched to a gene; V was cut back by 3 bases and J by 1 base. The CDR3 sequence is 14 residues long. CDR1 SQVTM and CDR2 ANQGSEA come from the germline V gene. CDR3 nucleotides: TGCAGCGTTGAGGGACTAGCGGCCAAAAACATTCAGTACTTC. Its protein product is CSVEGLAAKNIQYF.

V is TRBV5-1 and J is TRBJ1-1; D gene unclear. Germline-derived CDR1 and CDR2 are SGHRS and YFSETQ. V lost 1 base to trimming and J lost 0 bases, with 10 bases between them. The CDR3 totals 15 residues. CDR3 bases: TGCGCCAGCAGCTTGAGGCCGACATTGAACACTGAAGCTTTCTTT. This sequence encodes CASSLRPTLNTEAFF. The variable domain in full, with the rest retrieved from reference TRBV5-1 and TRBJ1-1, is KAGVTQTPRYLIKTRGQQVTLSCSPISGHRSVSWYQQTPGQGLQFLFEYFSETQRNKGNFPGRFSGRQFSNSRSEMNVSTLELGDSALYLCASSLRPTLNTEAFFGQGTRLTVV.

This clone showed up just once. The J gene is TRBJ1-1, the V gene TRBV20-1, with D uncertain. The CDR3 is made up of 10 amino acids. V was shortened by 1 base and J by 8 bases, with 5 bases between the two germline ends. Germline V lookup: CDR1 DFQATT, CDR2 SNEGSKA (reference sequence). CDR3 DNA sequence: TGCAGTGCTAGAGGGGTGGAAGCTTTCTTT. This sequence encodes CSARGVEAFF.

This chain connects TRBV4-1 to TRBJ1-1; no clear D. V was shortened by 0 bases and J by 8 bases, with 13 bases between the two germline ends. The CDR3 is made up of 14 amino acids. CDR1 is MGHRA, CDR2 YSYEKL, per germline. This chain's CDR3 is CASSQERMIPEAFF. CDR3 in DNA: TGCGCCAGCAGCCAAGAGCGGATGATTCCCGAAGCTTTCTTT.

V gene TRBV6-5 combines with J gene TRBJ2-3, with D tentatively TRBD1 or TRBD2 (5 bases each). The V end lost 7 bases, the J end lost 0 bases, and 14 bases lay between the germline ends. The germline gives CDR1 MNHEY, CDR2 SVGAGI. The CDR3 runs 15 residues. CDR3 bases: TGTGCCAGCACCAACGGGGCAGGAAGCACAGATACGCAGTATTTT. It codes for CASTNGAGSTDTQYF.

As concerns this clone: The junction shows a germline mismatch at one end, possibly a read error. V and J are TRBV28 and TRBJ2-2, with D maybe TRBD1 (5 bases). CDR3 size: 13 residues. Germline V gives CDR1 MDHEN, CDR2 SYDVKM. The CDR3 coding sequence is TGTGCCAGCAGTTTGACAGACACCGGAGAGCTGTTTTTT. It translates to CASSLTDTGELFF.

This sequence joins TRBV13 and TRBJ2-7; possible D gene TRBD1, 6 bases. Trimming took off 2 bases at V and 1 base at J, with 12 bases between the two ends. Germline loops: CDR1 PRHDT, CDR2 FYEKMQ (reference sequence). The CDR3 runs 15 residues. CDR3 nucleotides: TGTGCCAGCAGCTTATTTGGGGGCGCATCCTACGAGCAGTACTTC. This sequence encodes CASSLFGGASYEQYF.

This chain links TRBV14 with TRBJ1-6; D is unclear. The CDR3 length is 14 residues. The germline gives CDR1 SGHDN, CDR2 FVKESK. Trimming pared 2 bases from V and 5 bases from J, leaving 7 bases between. The CDR3 loop is CASSQLRDNSPLHF. CDR3 coding DNA: TGTGCCAGCAGCCAATTGAGGGATAATTCACCCCTCCACTTT.

This clone was detected only once. The chain combines TRBV6-6 with TRBJ2-7; D call uncertain. Between the trimmed V and J ends, which lost 4 bases and 1 base, there was a span of 11 bases. CDR3 length: 14 residues. Germline V gene lookup returns CDR1 MNHNY and CDR2 SVGAGI (reference sequence). The CDR3 coding sequence is TGTGCCAGCAGTTCTCCAGGTATATCCTACGAGCAGTACTTC. It encodes CASSSPGISYEQYF.

This chain uses TRBV15 with TRBJ1-5; D gene ambiguous. Germline V lookup: CDR1 LNHNV, CDR2 YYDKDF (reference sequence). V was pared by 1 base and J by 3 bases, with 10 bases between. This CDR3 spans 15 amino acids. In DNA form, the CDR3 reads TGTGCCACCAGCAGAGGTCAACGGTACAATCAGCCCCAGCATTTT. Residues: CATSRGQRYNQPQHF.

This chain links TRBV27 with TRBJ1-2; 8 bases align to TRBD1. The V and J ends lost 7 bases and 5 bases, in that order; junction bases with no gene match: 12. CDR3 size: 15 residues. The germline V gene has CDR1 MNHEY and CDR2 SMNVEV (reference sequence). The CDR3: CASTSLYRGKYGYTF. CDR3 coding DNA: TGTGCCAGCACCTCCCTTTACAGGGGGAAGTATGGCTACACCTTC.